The 26 T cell receptor beta chains below all came from one sample that was sequenced in a study of cytomegalovirus exposure and HLA in healthy donors. PCR involved 60 Vbeta and 13 Jbeta primers. This table comes from immunoSEQ multiplex PCR, and its TCRdb copy is limited to in-frame clones, with some not included. There are about 180,000 clones in the sample; around 80% occur only once, and 3.7% lies in the top ten. The sequenced material came from PBMCs. The source is an older woman in good health and CMV-seropositive.

This chain joins TRBV10-3 and TRBJ2-2; D is possibly TRBD1 (7 bases). V dropped 6 bases and J dropped 5 bases, with 13 bases sitting between them. CDR1 and CDR2 (germline): ENHRY, SYGVKD. The CDR3 spans 14 residues. The CDR3 DNA reads as TGTGCCATCAGCGGGTCAGGGGGGACCGGGGAGCTGTTTTTT. As protein: CAISGSGGTGELFF.

The chain combines TRBV2 with TRBJ2-7, with 9 bases lining up with TRBD2. Per the germline V gene, CDR1 is SNHLY and CDR2 is FYNNEI. CDR3 length: 14 amino acids. The V gene end was trimmed by 7 bases and the J gene end by 3 bases; junction bases not matched to a gene: 7. CDR3 region: CASMRTSGFYEQYF. The CDR3 DNA reads TGTGCCAGCATGAGAACTAGCGGGTTCTACGAGCAGTACTTC.

The rearrangement uses TRBV7-7 and TRBJ1-5; no clear D. V dropped 8 bases and J dropped 0 bases, with 11 bases sitting between them. Germline V gene lookup returns CDR1 SSHAT and CDR2 FNYEAQ (reference sequence). The CDR3 loop spans 14 amino acids. CDR3 in DNA: TGTGCCAGCGTGAGGTTATATAGCAATCAGCCCCAGCATTTT. Protein product: CASVRLYSNQPQHF.

The V gene is TRBV9, the J gene TRBJ1-4; 7 bases map to TRBD1. This CDR3 spans 14 amino acids. Germline CDR1 SGDLS, CDR2 YYNGEE. The V segment lost 3 bases and the J segment 7 bases; nucleotides outside the gene matches: 6. CDR3 protein: CASSGQGRGEKLFF. For the CDR3, the DNA is TGTGCCAGCAGCGGACAGGGTCGAGGTGAAAAACTGTTTTTT.

The chain carries TRBV19 and TRBJ2-5, with D perhaps matching TRBD2 (6 bases). Trimming stripped 3 bases from V and 5 bases from J, with 16 bases between. Germline values: CDR1 LNHDA, CDR2 SQIVND (reference sequence). This CDR3 comprises 15 residues. CDR3 residues: CASSMEFPGRETQYF. The CDR3 region has the DNA TGTGCCAGTAGTATGGAATTTCCAGGGAGGGAGACCCAGTACTTC.

The CDR3 region is CASSTAGANEKLFF. The CDR3 coding sequence is TGTGCCAGCAGCACTGCGGGAGCAAATGAAAAACTGTTTTTT. The chain links TRBV9 to TRBJ1-4; D call uncertain. This CDR3 spans 14 amino acids. CDR1 and CDR2 from the germline V gene are SGDLS and YYNGEE. The V end was cut by 4 bases, the J end by 5 bases, with 12 bases between.

V and J are TRBV19 and TRBJ2-7, with TRBD1 matching 9 bases. Germline V gives CDR1 LNHDA, CDR2 SQIVND (reference sequence). The CDR3 runs 15 residues. Germline trimming cut 5 bases from V and 6 bases from J; bases unmatched to any gene: 11. Here the CDR3 reads CASSETGTGSGEQYF. In nucleotides, the CDR3 is TGTGCCAGTAGTGAAACCGGGACAGGGTCGGGCGAGCAGTACTTC.

The V and J genes are TRBV29-1 and TRBJ2-5; 8 positions agree with TRBD2. Per the germline V gene, CDR1 is SQVTM and CDR2 is ANQGSEA. The CDR3 runs 12 residues. With 5 bases clipped from V and 5 bases from J, the junction kept 4 bases outside the gene matches. The CDR3 sequence is CSVLTSVETQYF. CDR3 sequence (DNA): TGCAGCGTTTTGACTAGCGTGGAGACCCAGTACTTC.

The chain uses TRBV27 and TRBJ2-3, with a possible D match to TRBD2 (5 bases). Trimming removed 7 bases from V and 1 base from J, with 12 bases in between. The CDR3 consists of 14 residues. Germline V gene lookup returns CDR1 MNHEY and CDR2 SMNVEV (reference sequence). Here the CDR3 DNA reads TGTGCCAGCAAGATTAGCGACCGCACAGATACGCAGTATTTT. This encodes CASKISDRTDTQYF.

This clone was found once. CDR3 region: CASSLLTREGLGETQYF. The CDR3 DNA reads TGTGCCAGCAGTTTATTAACCAGGGAAGGGTTAGGGGAGACCCAGTACTTC. V usage is TRBV27 and J usage is TRBJ2-5, with D tentatively TRBD1 (5 bases). CDR1 and CDR2 from the germline V gene are MNHEY and SMNVEV (reference sequence). Trimming shortened V by 1 base and J by 5 bases, and 20 bases separated the two germline ends. CDR3 size: 17 residues.

The V gene is TRBV28, the J gene TRBJ2-7; 10 bases are a match to TRBD1. The germline V gene encodes CDR1 MDHEN and CDR2 SYDVKM. V lost 6 bases and J lost 7; bases outside the gene matches: 12. This CDR3 has 15 amino acids. In DNA form, the CDR3 reads TGTGCCAGCAGCACCCCGACAGGGGGCATGAGGGAGCAGTACTTC. Its translation: CASSTPTGGMREQYF.

The gene calls are TRBV5-1 and TRBJ2-7; 11 bases match TRBD2. Germline V gene lookup returns CDR1 SGHRS and CDR2 YFSETQ. The V gene end was trimmed by 5 bases and the J gene end by 6 bases; junction bases not matched to a gene: 10. The CDR3 is 15 residues long. CDR3 DNA sequence: TGCGCCAGCAGTAATCTACTAGCGGGAGAGGGCGAGCAGTACTTC. This sequence encodes CASSNLLAGEGEQYF.

The chain combines TRBV15 with TRBJ2-2, with a tentative D call TRBD1 (6 bases). V was clipped by 2 bases and J by 0 bases, with 10 bases between them. Germline values: CDR1 LNHNV, CDR2 YYDKDF (reference sequence). The CDR3 has 16 residues. The CDR3 DNA follows: TGTGCCACCAGCAGATCTAGGACAGCGAACACCGGGGAGCTGTTTTTT. This encodes CATSRSRTANTGELFF.

This clone was seen a single time. The V gene is TRBV18, the J gene TRBJ2-1; TRBD2 is a possible D gene (6 bases). Germline CDR1 KGHSH, CDR2 LQKENI. Trimming removed 2 bases at V and 2 bases at J, with 10 bases between. This CDR3 is built from 15 residues. CDR3 DNA: TGTGCCAGCTCACCAGGGGCTAGCGCCTACAATGAGCAGTTCTTC. It codes for CASSPGASAYNEQFF.

This chain joins TRBV5-1 and TRBJ1-4; the match to TRBD1 covers 8 bases. Germline CDR1 reads SGHRS; CDR2 reads YFSETQ. The CDR3 runs 16 residues. J gave up 4 bases and V 2 bases, and 7 bases lay outside the gene matches. CDR3 coding DNA: TGCGCCAGCAGCTTTGGCGTACAGGGGGGTAATGAAAAACTGTTTTTT. This gives the protein CASSFGVQGGNEKLFF.

The V and J genes are TRBV30 and TRBJ1-4; no definite D call. This CDR3 spans 13 amino acids. CDR1 and CDR2 from the germline V gene are GTSNPN and SVGIG (reference sequence). The V gene lost 5 bases and the J gene lost 8 bases, with 15 bases spanning the gap. The CDR3 reads CAWASRRAEKLFF. The CDR3 DNA follows: TGTGCCTGGGCGAGCCGCCGTGCCGAAAAACTGTTTTTT.

This clone has just a few counts. The CDR3 nucleotides read TGTGCCAGCTCACCGACCCCGACAGGGTCTGAAGCTTTCTTT. Translating it yields CASSPTPTGSEAFF. V usage is TRBV18 and J usage is TRBJ1-1, with TRBD1 matching over 7 bases. CDR3 length equals 14 residues. Trimming cost V 3 bases and J 6 bases; bases outside gene matches: 7. CDR1 KGHSH and CDR2 LQKENI come from the germline V gene.

V is TRBV5-1 and J is TRBJ2-1; no reliable D call. CDR1 and CDR2 (germline): SGHRS, YFSETQ. V was trimmed by 0 bases and J by 8 bases, leaving 9 bases between them. The CDR3 runs to 13 residues. Here the CDR3 DNA reads TGCGCCAGCAGCTTGGGTCCCCTAGATGAGCAGTTCTTC. Translated, it gives CASSLGPLDEQFF.

Concerning this clone: The junction shows a germline mismatch at one end, possibly a read error. CDR3 sequence: CASSYSLRNIGELFF. CDR3 sequence (DNA): TGTGCCAGCAGTTACTCGTTGAGGAACATCGGGGAGCTGTTTTTT. The chain employs TRBV6-5 and TRBJ2-2; D gene uncertain. This CDR3 is built from 15 residues. CDR1 MNHEY and CDR2 SVGAGI come from the germline V gene.

This CDR3 reads CASSYQGGGRIYEQYF. CDR3 DNA: TGTGCCAGCAGTTACCAGGGAGGCGGGAGGATCTACGAGCAGTACTTC. The chain carries TRBV6-5 and TRBJ2-7; 8 bases map to TRBD2. Germline-derived CDR1 and CDR2 are MNHEY and SVGAGI. The CDR3 totals 16 residues. V trimming: 2 bases; J trimming: 3 bases; junction bases outside the gene matches: 9.

CDR3 bases: TGTGCCAGCAGCTTAGTCGGCTCTGGAGGCGAGCAGTACTTC. Translation: CASSLVGSGGEQYF. The V gene is TRBV11-2, the J gene TRBJ2-7; D is possibly TRBD2 (5 bases). The V end was cut by 1 base, the J end by 6 bases, with 13 bases between. This CDR3 has 14 residues. In germline, CDR1 is SGHAT, CDR2 FQNNGV.

The genes are TRBV19 and TRBJ2-5, with no clear D. CDR1 LNHDA and CDR2 SQIVND come from the germline V gene (reference sequence). V was trimmed by 3 bases and J by 2 bases, leaving 7 bases between them. This CDR3 spans 13 amino acids. CDR3 in amino acids: CASSITKQETQYF. The CDR3 DNA reads as TGTGCCAGTAGTATCACAAAACAAGAGACCCAGTACTTC.

The chain employs TRBV6-6 and TRBJ2-7, with 8 bases matching TRBD1. CDR1 MNHNY and CDR2 SVGAGI come from the germline V gene (reference sequence). CDR3 size: 15 residues. Trimming removed 6 bases from V and 2 bases from J; junction bases left unmatched: 9. Written as DNA, the CDR3 is TGTGCCAGCAGACCTGGACAGGGCGCTACCTACGAGCAGTACTTC. As protein: CASRPGQGATYEQYF.

The chain recombines TRBV11-3 with TRBJ1-1, with no clear D. Germline assignment: CDR1 SGHNT and CDR2 YENEEA. This CDR3 has 13 residues. Trimming left V 5 bases short and J 3 bases short, with 10 bases between. The CDR3 here is CASSQRTDTEAFF. The CDR3 DNA sequence: TGTGCCAGCAGCCAGAGAACAGACACTGAAGCTTTCTTT. Using reference TRBV11-3 and TRBJ1-1 for the parts outside the CDR3, the full variable domain is EAGVVQSPRYKIIEKKQPVAFWCNPISGHNTLYWYLQNLGQGPELLIRYENEEAVDDSQLPKDRFSAERLKGVDSTLKIQPAELGDSAVYLCASSQRTDTEAFFGQGTRLTVV.

V usage is TRBV27 and J usage is TRBJ1-2; 9 nucleotides match TRBD1. Germline V gene sequence: CDR1 MNHEY, CDR2 SMNVEV (reference sequence). V lost 0 bases to trimming and J lost 5 bases; unmatched junction nucleotides: 7. The CDR3 is 16 residues long. The CDR3 reads CASSLSRTGVAYGYTF. CDR3 nucleotides: TGTGCCAGCAGTTTATCCCGGACAGGGGTCGCATATGGCTACACCTTC.

The V gene is TRBV6-1, the J gene TRBJ2-3; 8 bases align to TRBD1. The CDR3 extends over 15 amino acids. The V and J ends lost 6 bases and 1 base, in that order; junction bases with no gene match: 6. In germline, CDR1 is MNHNS, CDR2 SASEGT. CDR3 sequence: CASSFDRGGTDTQYF. The CDR3 DNA follows: TGTGCCAGCAGCTTTGACAGGGGAGGCACAGATACGCAGTATTTT.